This passage covers 5 T cell receptor beta chains from one sample sequenced in a study of TIL therapy for anti-PD-1-resistant metastatic lung cancer. Time point defined: pre-treatment sample, taken before nivolumab and TIL therapy. The libraries were made with immunoSEQ v3. The protocol was immunoSEQ multiplex PCR, while the TCRdb copy is restricted to in-frame clones and leaves out a portion. This sample has tens of thousands of clones, with over 75% found just once. The input for sequencing was blood, taken at baseline. Receptor source: a person aged 25-85 years with non-small cell lung cancer.

This chain connects TRBV10-3 to TRBJ2-7; D unclear. The CDR3 extends over 14 amino acids. CDR1 and CDR2 (germline): ENHRY, SYGVKD. Trimming pared 5 bases from V and 2 bases from J, leaving 13 bases between. For the CDR3, the DNA is TGTGCCATCAGTCCCCGAGTTTCACCCTACGAGCAGTACTTC. Amino acid sequence: CAISPRVSPYEQYF.

The rearrangement links TRBV19 to TRBJ2-6; TRBD1 is a possible D gene (5 bases). The CDR3 runs 15 residues. Trimming stripped 5 bases from V and 3 bases from J, with 11 bases between. Germline CDR1 and CDR2: LNHDA and SQIVND (reference sequence). CDR3 amino acids: CASSPSGFGANVLTF. CDR3 sequence (DNA): TGTGCCAGTAGTCCATCAGGGTTTGGGGCCAACGTCCTGACTTTC.

This clone turned up a few times. The chain couples TRBV28 to TRBJ1-5, with TRBD1 as a possible D gene (5 bases). The CDR3 loop spans 12 amino acids. CDR1 is MDHEN and CDR2 is SYDVKM in the germline V gene. V was pared by 2 bases and J by 9 bases, with 8 bases between. The CDR3 nucleotides read TGTGCCAGCAGTTTACCAGGGAGGCCCCAGCATTTT. It is translated as CASSLPGRPQHF.

This chain links TRBV2 with TRBJ1-2, with TRBD1 as a possible D gene (5 bases). Germline values: CDR1 SNHLY, CDR2 FYNNEI. V shed 4 bases and J shed 4 bases, with 13 bases lying between them. This CDR3 is 14 amino acids long. The CDR3 is CASSGGVSTYGYTF. The CDR3 DNA reads TGTGCCAGCAGTGGAGGGGTCAGTACCTATGGCTACACCTTC. The variable domain in full, with the rest retrieved from reference TRBV2 and TRBJ1-2, is EPEVTQTPSHQVTQMGQEVILRCVPISNHLYFYWYRQILGQKVEFLVSFYNNEISEKSEIFDDQFSVERPDGSNFTLKIRSTKLEDSAMYFCASSGGVSTYGYTFGSGTRLTVV.

This chain connects TRBV5-1 to TRBJ1-4, with TRBD1 matching 9 bases. Germline CDR1 and CDR2: SGHRS and YFSETQ. This CDR3 is 16 amino acids long. V lost 4 bases to trimming and J lost 2 bases; unmatched junction nucleotides: 6. The CDR3 loop is CASSLGTGMTNEKLFF. The CDR3 coding sequence is TGCGCCAGCAGCCTGGGGACAGGGATGACTAATGAAAAACTGTTTTTT.